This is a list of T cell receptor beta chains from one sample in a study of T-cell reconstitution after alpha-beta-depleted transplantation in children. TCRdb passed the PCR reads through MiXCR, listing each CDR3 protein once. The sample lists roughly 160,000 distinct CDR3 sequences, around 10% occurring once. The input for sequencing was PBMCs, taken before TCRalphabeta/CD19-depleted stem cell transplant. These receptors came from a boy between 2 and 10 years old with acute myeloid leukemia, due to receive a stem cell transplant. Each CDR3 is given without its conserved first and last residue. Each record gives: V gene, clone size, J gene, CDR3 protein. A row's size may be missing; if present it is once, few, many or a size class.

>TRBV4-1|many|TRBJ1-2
ASSPTGERGGYT
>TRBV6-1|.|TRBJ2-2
ASSEAGATGELF
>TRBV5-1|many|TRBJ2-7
ASSTRDWSYEQY
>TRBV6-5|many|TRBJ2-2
ASSYSRRTGELF
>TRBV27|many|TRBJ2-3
ASSSSLHTDTQY
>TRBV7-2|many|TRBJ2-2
ASSLEPPMANTGELF
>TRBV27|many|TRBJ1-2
ASSSVGERQGIYGYT
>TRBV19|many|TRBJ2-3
ASTHGQADTQY
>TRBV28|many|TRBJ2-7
ASSSMQSDTDYEQY
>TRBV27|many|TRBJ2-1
ASSLADTANEQF
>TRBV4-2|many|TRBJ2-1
ASSQVRAGGHNEQF
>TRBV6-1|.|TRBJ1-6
ASSAQGYNSPLH
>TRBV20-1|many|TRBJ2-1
SARYSYNEQF
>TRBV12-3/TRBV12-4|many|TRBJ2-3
ASMVGGDTQY
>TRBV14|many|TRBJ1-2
ASSRLLHYGYT
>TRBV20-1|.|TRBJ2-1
SALGGESYNEQF
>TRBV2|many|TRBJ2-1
ATGLAGTNEQF
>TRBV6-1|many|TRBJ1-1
ASTNQEHTEAF
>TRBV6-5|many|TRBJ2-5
ASSSRTSGREETQY
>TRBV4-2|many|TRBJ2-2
ASSQDAHSNTGELF
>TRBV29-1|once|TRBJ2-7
SVEDRKNRVNYEQY
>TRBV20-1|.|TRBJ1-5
SATQGAGNNQPQH
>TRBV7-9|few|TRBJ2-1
ASSLQTDEQF
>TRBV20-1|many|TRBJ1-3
SAALDRGRNTIY
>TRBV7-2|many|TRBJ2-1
ASSLAGGGGRNEQF
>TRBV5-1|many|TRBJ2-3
ASSLWGGRTDTQY
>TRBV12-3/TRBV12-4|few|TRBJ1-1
ASSLQAGGDEAF
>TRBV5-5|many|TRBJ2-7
ASSFGGGDYEQY
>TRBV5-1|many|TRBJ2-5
ASSSGTGWETQY
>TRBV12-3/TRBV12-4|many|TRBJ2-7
ASSSGYEEQY
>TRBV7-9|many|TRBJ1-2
ASSLGGTLIYGYT
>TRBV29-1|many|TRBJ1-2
SAYTGGVWYGYT
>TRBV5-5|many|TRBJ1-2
ASSLDRRYGYT
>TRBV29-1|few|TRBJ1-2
SASGINYGYT
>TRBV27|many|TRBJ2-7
ASGPGQGARQY